Listed here are 11 T cell receptor beta chains from one sample, sequenced in a study of Graves' ophthalmopathy and Graves' hyperthyroidism. Investigators amplified TCR beta CDR3 regions from RNA transcripts. A first-round RT-PCR used HTBI primers, followed by a second-round multiplex PCR. TCRdb itself ran the multiplex PCR reads through MiXCR, one entry per CDR3 protein. The sample includes 300,000 or so distinct CDR3 sequences, about a sixth of them seen just once. The sample was peripheral blood. Source of these receptors: an adult man with Graves' ophthalmopathy.

The chain is built from TRBV6-2 or TRBV6-3 and TRBJ1-6; no definite D call. Trimming cost V 2 bases and J 11 bases, with 10 bases left between them. This CDR3 spans 13 amino acids. Per germline, CDR1 MNHEY and CDR2 SVGEGT. CDR3 sequence reads: CASSYLLETPLHF. The CDR3 bases are TGTGCCAGCAGTTACCTCCTGGAGACACCCCTCCACTTT.

The V gene is TRBV6-1, the J gene TRBJ1-1; 11 bases align to TRBD1. This CDR3 has 15 residues. With V trimmed by 6 bases and J by 1 base, 4 bases remained unmatched. Germline CDR1 reads MNHNS; CDR2 reads SASEGT. The CDR3 DNA follows: TGTGCCAGCAGAGGGACAGGGGGGAGGAACACTGAAGCTTTCTTT. Its translation is CASRGTGGRNTEAFF.

This clonotype was recorded many times. The chain uses TRBV6-1 and TRBJ1-2; possibly TRBD1 for D (5 bases). Germline V gene lookup returns CDR1 MNHNS and CDR2 SASEGT. CDR3 size: 13 residues. Trimming took off 1 base at V and 8 bases at J, with 11 bases between the two ends. This chain's CDR3 is CASSEGPGHGYTF. In nucleotides, the CDR3 is TGTGCCAGCAGTGAAGGACCAGGACACGGCTACACCTTC.

This clonotype occurred many times. The chain is built from TRBV19 and TRBJ1-2; D is perhaps TRBD1 (6 bases). Trimming stripped 3 bases from V and 4 bases from J, with 12 bases between. This CDR3 spans 14 amino acids. CDR1 LNHDA and CDR2 SQIVND come from the germline V gene (reference sequence). CDR3 bases: TGTGCCAGTAGTATTCTACCGGGGGCCTATGGCTACACCTTC. Protein sequence: CASSILPGAYGYTF.

This clonotype was observed a handful of times. V gene TRBV7-2 combines with J gene TRBJ2-3; D gene unclear. The V end lost 0 bases, the J end lost 0 bases, and 7 bases lay between the germline ends. CDR1 is SGHTA, CDR2 FQGNSA, per germline. This CDR3 has 15 residues. In DNA, the CDR3 is TGTGCCAGCAGCTTAGCCCGGTATAGCACAGATACGCAGTATTTT. This gives the protein CASSLARYSTDTQYF.

V and J are TRBV27 and TRBJ2-5; D remains ambiguous. The CDR3 runs to 14 residues. The V gene lost 5 bases and the J gene lost 1 base, with 11 bases spanning the gap. Germline assignment: CDR1 MNHEY and CDR2 SMNVEV (reference sequence). This CDR3 is CASSPPRIQETQYF. CDR3 sequence (DNA): TGTGCCAGCAGTCCACCGCGGATCCAAGAGACCCAGTACTTC.

This clonotype was recorded at least ten times. The chain joins TRBV7-2 to TRBJ2-5; TRBD2 agrees at 7 bases. The CDR3 runs to 15 residues. The germline gives CDR1 SGHTA, CDR2 FQGNSA. Trimming took 0 bases from V and 1 from J; bases not matched to a gene: 2. The chain's CDR3 is CASSLASGAQETQYF. CDR3 nucleotide sequence: TGTGCCAGCAGCTTAGCCAGCGGGGCCCAAGAGACCCAGTACTTC.

At least ten counts were recorded for this clonotype. The CDR3 region is CASSFFSEKETQYF. In DNA, the CDR3 is TGTGCCAGCAGTTTTTTTAGCGAGAAAGAGACCCAGTACTTC. The chain uses TRBV28 and TRBJ2-5, with D possibly TRBD2 on 5 matching bases. V gave up 3 bases and J gave up 3 bases, with 11 bases separating them. Germline CDR1 reads MDHEN; CDR2 reads SYDVKM. This CDR3 spans 14 amino acids.

This clonotype was picked up many times. This chain links TRBV20-1 with TRBJ2-7; 11 nucleotides agree with TRBD2. J was trimmed by 4 bases and V by 0 bases; bases with no gene match: 5. From germline, CDR1 is DFQATT and CDR2 SNEGSKA (reference sequence). The CDR3 extends over 15 amino acids. CDR3 DNA: TGCAGTGCTAGAGATGGGCTAGCGGGGGGATACGAGCAGTACTTC. Its translation is CSARDGLAGGYEQYF.

This clonotype has a count of ten or more. The chain is built from TRBV2 and TRBJ1-1; D is possibly TRBD1 (5 bases). This CDR3 comprises 12 residues. V was pared by 7 bases and J by 3 bases, with 9 bases between. Per the germline V gene, CDR1 is SNHLY and CDR2 is FYNNEI. CDR3 region: CASTGEYTEAFF. In DNA form, the CDR3 reads TGTGCCAGCACGGGGGAGTACACTGAAGCTTTCTTT. Supplemented by reference TRBV2 and TRBJ1-1, the full variable domain reads EPEVTQTPSHQVTQMGQEVILRCVPISNHLYFYWYRQILGQKVEFLVSFYNNEISEKSEIFDDQFSVERPDGSNFTLKIRSTKLEDSAMYFCASTGEYTEAFFGQGTRLTVV.

The chain employs TRBV3-1 and TRBJ1-1; no definite D call. The CDR3 extends over 14 amino acids. Per germline, CDR1 LGHDT and CDR2 YNNKEL (reference sequence). V shed 0 bases and J shed 4 bases, with 9 bases lying between them. The CDR3 DNA reads TGTGCCAGCAGCCAAGACAGAGGTGGCACTGAAGCTTTCTTT. Encoded protein: CASSQDRGGTEAFF.